The rows below give T cell receptor beta chains drawn from one sample of a study of cytomegalovirus exposure and HLA in healthy donors. The method was immunoSEQ multiplex PCR; TCRdb's version includes in-frame clones alone and lacks a portion of them. The sample includes roughly 160,000 clones, about 72% seen only once; the top ten take under 1.5%. Sequencing was carried out using PBMCs. These receptor sequences come from a man between 60 and 70 years old in good health and CMV-seronegative. CDR3s include the opening cysteine and the closing phenylalanine or tryptophan. D genes are given only for firm matches. The size field is filled for only some rows; it gives once, few, many or a size class.

clone size: -
J gene: TRBJ2-7
V gene: TRBV28
D gene: TRBD1
CDR3 DNA: TGTGCCAGCAGACGGGACAGGGTCTCCTACGAGCAGTACTTC
CDR3 protein: CASRRDRVSYEQYF

clone size: -
J gene: TRBJ2-5
V gene: TRBV10-3
D gene: TRBD1
CDR3 DNA: TGTGCCATCAGTGGGGAGGACAGGGGAGGAGGAGAGACCCAGTACTTC
CDR3 protein: CAISGEDRGGGETQYF

clone size: -
J gene: TRBJ2-5
V gene: TRBV6-5
D gene: TRBD1
CDR3 DNA: TGTGCCAGCAGGGGGACAGCTCAAGAGACCCAGTACTTC
CDR3 protein: CASRGTAQETQYF

clone size: -
J gene: TRBJ2-7
V gene: TRBV10-3
D gene: -
CDR3 DNA: TGTGCCACCAGTGGAGGTTACGAGCAGTACTTC
CDR3 protein: CATSGGYEQYF

clone size: -
J gene: TRBJ2-2
V gene: TRBV7-2
D gene: -
CDR3 DNA: TGTGCCAGCAGCCGGGGGACCACCGGGGAGCTGTTTTTT
CDR3 protein: CASSRGTTGELFF

clone size: -
J gene: TRBJ2-2
V gene: TRBV2
D gene: -
CDR3 DNA: TGTGCCAGCAGTGTACAGGGAAACACCGGGGAGCTGTTTTTT
CDR3 protein: CASSVQGNTGELFF

clone size: -
J gene: TRBJ1-5
V gene: TRBV19
D gene: TRBD1
CDR3 DNA: TGTGCCAGTAGCCCCGGGACAGGTCGTAGCAATCAGCCCCAGCATTTT
CDR3 protein: CASSPGTGRSNQPQHF

clone size: -
J gene: TRBJ2-3
V gene: TRBV5-6
D gene: -
CDR3 DNA: TGTGCCAGCAGCTTGGGACTCCTGGACACAGATACGCAGTATTTT
CDR3 protein: CASSLGLLDTDTQYF

clone size: few
J gene: TRBJ1-1
V gene: TRBV9
D gene: TRBD1
CDR3 DNA: TGTGCCAGCAGCGTAGGCCAGGGGGCGACAGCTGTCCGAATGAACACTGAAGCTTTCTTT
CDR3 protein: CASSVGQGATAVRMNTEAFF

clone size: -
J gene: TRBJ2-1
V gene: TRBV28
D gene: TRBD2
CDR3 DNA: TGTGCCAGCAGTTTGATGGGACTAGCTTACAATGAGCAGTTCTTC
CDR3 protein: CASSLMGLAYNEQFF

clone size: -
J gene: TRBJ1-5
V gene: TRBV7-2
D gene: TRBD1
CDR3 DNA: TGTGCCAGCAGCTACCTTCCGGGACAGGGGGAGCAGCCCCAGCATTTT
CDR3 protein: CASSYLPGQGEQPQHF

clone size: few
J gene: TRBJ2-3
V gene: TRBV5-1
D gene: TRBD2
CDR3 DNA: TGCGCCAGCAGCAGGGGGGGACTAGTCGCAGATACGCAGTATTTT
CDR3 protein: CASSRGGLVADTQYF

clone size: -
J gene: TRBJ2-7
V gene: TRBV5-1
D gene: -
CDR3 DNA: TGCGCCAGCAGCTTGGTATCAGAACCCTACGAGCAGTACTTC
CDR3 protein: CASSLVSEPYEQYF

clone size: -
J gene: TRBJ2-7
V gene: TRBV2
D gene: -
CDR3 DNA: TGTGCCAGCAGCTTGACAGGCGACCTACGAGAGCAGTACTTC
CDR3 protein: CASSLTGDLREQYF

clone size: -
J gene: TRBJ1-1
V gene: TRBV30
D gene: -
CDR3 DNA: TGTGCCTGGAGTGTAGGGGCGGGACAAGCTTTCTTT
CDR3 protein: CAWSVGAGQAFF

clone size: once
J gene: TRBJ2-1
V gene: TRBV20-1
D gene: -
CDR3 DNA: TGCAGTGGACAGAAATACAATGAGCAGTTCTTC
CDR3 protein: CSGQKYNEQFF

clone size: -
J gene: TRBJ1-2
V gene: TRBV5-1
D gene: -
CDR3 DNA: TGCGCCAGCAGCTTGGCCCGGGGGAATGGCTACACCTTC
CDR3 protein: CASSLARGNGYTF

clone size: -
J gene: TRBJ1-2
V gene: TRBV7-2
D gene: TRBD1
CDR3 DNA: TGTGCCAGCAGCTTATCAGCAGGGGGCAACTATGGCTACACCTTC
CDR3 protein: CASSLSAGGNYGYTF

clone size: once
J gene: TRBJ2-7
V gene: TRBV28
D gene: TRBD2
CDR3 DNA: TGTGCCAGCAGTTTAATGACTAGCGGGAAGTACGAGCAGTACTTC
CDR3 protein: CASSLMTSGKYEQYF

clone size: few
J gene: TRBJ2-7
V gene: TRBV6-5
D gene: TRBD1
CDR3 DNA: TGTGCCAGCAGTTACGAGGACAGGGTTTACGAGCAGTACTTC
CDR3 protein: CASSYEDRVYEQYF

clone size: -
J gene: TRBJ1-2
V gene: TRBV27
D gene: TRBD1
CDR3 DNA: TGTGCCAGCAGTGCTGGACAGGGCAACTCCCGCGGCTACACCTTC
CDR3 protein: CASSAGQGNSRGYTF

clone size: -
J gene: TRBJ1-6
V gene: TRBV7-3
D gene: -
CDR3 DNA: TGTGCCAGCAGCTTAAACGCTCCGGGGTTGGGTTCACCCCTCCACTTT
CDR3 protein: CASSLNAPGLGSPLHF

clone size: -
J gene: TRBJ2-3
V gene: TRBV4-3
D gene: -
CDR3 DNA: TGCGCCAGCAGCCAAGATGTGAGGGATAGCACAGATACGCAGTATTTT
CDR3 protein: CASSQDVRDSTDTQYF

clone size: -
J gene: TRBJ1-2
V gene: TRBV30
D gene: TRBD1
CDR3 DNA: TGTGCCTGGGGACAGGGGGCAAAGGCTGGCTACACCTTC
CDR3 protein: CAWGQGAKAGYTF

clone size: -
J gene: TRBJ2-7
V gene: TRBV28
D gene: -
CDR3 DNA: TGTGCCAGCAGTTTACTGGAGGGGAAGTACTTC
CDR3 protein: CASSLLEGKYF

clone size: few
J gene: TRBJ1-5
V gene: TRBV6-5
D gene: -
CDR3 DNA: TGTGCCAGCAGAGGGGGAGAAAACAATCAGCCCCAGCATTTT
CDR3 protein: CASRGGENNQPQHF

clone size: -
J gene: TRBJ2-7
V gene: TRBV6-5
D gene: -
CDR3 DNA: TGTGCCAGCCAACTAACAGGGAGATACGAGCAGTACTTC
CDR3 protein: CASQLTGRYEQYF

clone size: -
J gene: TRBJ1-2
V gene: TRBV6-1
D gene: -
CDR3 DNA: TGTGCCAGCAGTGACAGGACAGCCTATGGCTACACCTTC
CDR3 protein: CASSDRTAYGYTF

clone size: -
J gene: TRBJ2-7
V gene: TRBV2
D gene: TRBD1
CDR3 DNA: TGTGCCAGCAGTGAGGACAGGGGGGTCTACGAGCAGTACTTC
CDR3 protein: CASSEDRGVYEQYF

clone size: -
J gene: TRBJ2-1
V gene: TRBV5-4
D gene: TRBD2
CDR3 DNA: TGTGCCAGCAGCTCGCCAGCGGGAGGGGGGAATGAGCAGTTCTTC
CDR3 protein: CASSSPAGGGNEQFF

clone size: -
J gene: TRBJ2-1
V gene: TRBV27
D gene: -
CDR3 DNA: TGTGCCAGCGGCCCGGACAGCTACAATGAGCAGTTCTTC
CDR3 protein: CASGPDSYNEQFF

clone size: -
J gene: TRBJ2-7
V gene: TRBV5-4
D gene: -
CDR3 DNA: TGTGCCAGCAGCTCTGGTACCCTAGCAGCCTACGAGCAGTACTTC
CDR3 protein: CASSSGTLAAYEQYF